This T cell receptor beta chain was identified in a study of T cell clones after liver transplantation. On the study more broadly: In this trial, immunosuppression withdrawal was attempted within 2 years of liver transplant. Overall study findings and caveats: Circulating graft-donor-reactive CD4 TCRbeta sequences fell significantly post-transplant in most of the 8 subjects.

Using immunoSEQ multiplex PCR, the repertoire was profiled, and TCRdb retains in-frame clones only, with some absent. The sample has 7,500 or so clones, 70% seen once. As to this clone: Its antigen is not known.

This CDR3 spans 15 amino acids. The germline V gene has CDR1 MNHGY and CDR2 SAAAGT. Trimming stripped 6 bases from V and 4 bases from J, with 18 bases between. The V gene is TRBV6-8, the J gene TRBJ1-2, with D unresolved. The sample was CD8+ T cells from blood, taken before liver transplant. The sequence came from a human donor who received a liver transplant. The CDR3 is CASSHEEFSRYGYTF. The CDR3 DNA sequence: TGTGCCAGCAGCCACGAGGAATTCTCTCGCTATGGCTACACCTTC.